The 14 T cell receptor beta chains given below trace back to one sample, sequenced in a study of cytomegalovirus exposure and HLA in healthy donors. Use of 60 Vbeta and 13 Jbeta primers characterized the PCR. Assay used: immunoSEQ multiplex PCR; TCRdb lists only in-frame clones, some missing. This table has about 120,000 clones, 60% to 85% appearing once. Specimen: PBMCs. The receptors were gathered from a female donor in good health and CMV-seronegative.

With respect to this clone: The identical CDR3 is also encoded by other nucleotide sequences in the sample. The rearrangement uses TRBV5-1 and TRBJ2-5; 8 nucleotides align to TRBD2. The CDR3 loop spans 17 amino acids. V lost 7 bases and J lost 7; bases outside the gene matches: 21. Germline V CDR1 and CDR2: SGHRS, YFSETQ. The CDR3 DNA follows: TGCGCCAGCTCTCCAGAACCCCCCGGGACTAGTTATGGGACCCAGTACTTC. Protein product: CASSPEPPGTSYGTQYF.

CDR3 sequence reads: CASSYSTGEYGYTF. The DNA of the CDR3 is TGTGCCAGCAGTTACTCGACAGGGGAGTATGGCTACACCTTC. V and J are TRBV6-6 and TRBJ1-2; 8 bases are a match to TRBD1. The CDR3 sequence is 14 residues long. V shed 0 bases and J 5 bases; nucleotides not matched to a gene: 2. Germline CDR1 is MNHNY and CDR2 is SVGAGI (reference sequence).

The rearrangement links TRBV4-2 to TRBJ1-6; the D is unclear. V was trimmed by 0 bases and J by 8 bases, leaving 11 bases between them. Germline V lookup: CDR1 LGHNA, CDR2 YNFKEQ. This CDR3 region has 15 residues. The CDR3 loop is CASSQDIYGDSPLHF. The CDR3 nucleotides are TGTGCCAGCAGCCAAGACATTTATGGAGATTCACCCCTCCACTTT.

The chain joins TRBV27 to TRBJ2-5; 12 positions agree with TRBD1. The CDR3 is 14 residues long. Germline V gene lookup returns CDR1 MNHEY and CDR2 SMNVEV (reference sequence). The V gene end was trimmed by 3 bases and the J gene end by 5 bases; junction bases not matched to a gene: 1. The CDR3: CASSLGTGGETQYF. CDR3 nucleotides: TGTGCCAGCAGTTTGGGGACAGGGGGCGAGACCCAGTACTTC.

The V call is TRBV7-9, the J call TRBJ2-1, with D unclear. The CDR3 extends over 13 amino acids. From germline, CDR1 is SEHNR and CDR2 FQNEAQ (reference sequence). The V end lost 7 bases, the J end lost 7 bases, and 14 bases lay between the germline ends. CDR3 nucleotides: TGTGCCAGCATCCTAGAGGTGCCAAATGAGCAGTTCTTC. This translates into CASILEVPNEQFF. The variable domain in full, with the rest retrieved from reference TRBV7-9 and TRBJ2-1, is DTGVSQNPRHKITKRGQNVTFRCDPISEHNRLYWYRQTLGQGPEFLTYFQNEAQLEKSRLLSDRFSAERPKGSFSTLEIQRTEQGDSAMYLCASILEVPNEQFFGPGTRLTVL.

This chain connects TRBV25-1 to TRBJ2-5; 10 nucleotides agree with TRBD2. The CDR3 totals 14 residues. Trimming cost V 5 bases and J 4 bases; bases outside gene matches: 4. Germline lookup yields CDR1 MGHDK and CDR2 SYGVNS. CDR3 in DNA: TGTGCCAGCAGTCGGGTAGCGGGAGGAGAGACCCAGTACTTC. Its translation: CASSRVAGGETQYF.

This clone has a handful of counts. The chain links TRBV6-4 to TRBJ2-1; 11 positions match TRBD1. Germline V gives CDR1 MRHNA, CDR2 SNTAGT. J was trimmed by 3 bases and V by 3 bases; bases with no gene match: 1. CDR3 length: 15 residues. The CDR3 sequence: CASSEGTGGYNEQFF. In DNA form, the CDR3 reads TGTGCCAGCAGTGAAGGGACAGGGGGCTACAATGAGCAGTTCTTC.

This clone was detected once. This chain connects TRBV11-3 to TRBJ2-1; the D gene is possibly TRBD2 (6 bases). CDR1 is SGHNT and CDR2 is YENEEA in the germline V gene. Trimming left V 7 bases short and J 5 bases short, with 15 bases between. This CDR3 is built from 14 residues. CDR3 region: CASTTSGTHNEQFF. The CDR3 DNA is TGTGCCAGCACCACATCCGGGACTCACAATGAGCAGTTCTTC.

The chain carries TRBV30 and TRBJ2-5, with 12 bases fitting TRBD2. This CDR3 has 15 amino acids. Germline V gene data show CDR1 as GTSNPN and CDR2 as SVGIG (reference sequence). V lost 4 bases and J lost 2; bases outside the gene matches: 5. CDR3 in amino acids: CAWNLAGGVQETQYF. The CDR3 bases are TGTGCCTGGAATCTAGCGGGGGGGGTTCAAGAGACCCAGTACTTC.

The chain has TRBV7-2 and TRBJ2-7; possible D gene TRBD2, 6 bases. Germline CDR1 and CDR2: SGHTA and FQGNSA. The CDR3 covers 19 residues. The germline V and J ends were trimmed by 2 bases and 2 bases, with 25 bases remaining between them. The CDR3 loop reads CASSLYGGVADNPTYEQYF. The CDR3 bases are TGTGCCAGCAGCTTATATGGCGGGGTAGCGGATAACCCTACCTACGAGCAGTACTTC.

This chain links TRBV7-2 with TRBJ2-7; 9 nucleotides agree with TRBD2. V trimming: 1 base; J trimming: 5 bases; junction bases outside the gene matches: 3. Germline-derived CDR1 and CDR2 are SGHTA and FQGNSA. This CDR3 contains 14 residues. The DNA of the CDR3 is TGTGCCAGCAGCTTAGGACGACTAGCGGACGAGCAGTACTTC. As protein: CASSLGRLADEQYF.

The rearrangement joins TRBV5-1 to TRBJ2-2, with TRBD2 matching over 8 bases. The CDR3 runs to 16 residues. CDR1 and CDR2 from the germline V gene are SGHRS and YFSETQ. After removal of 3 bases from V and 1 base from J, the junction contained 5 bases not matched to a gene. CDR3 region: CASSSTAGGNTGELFF. Here the CDR3 DNA reads TGCGCCAGCAGCTCAACGGCGGGGGGGAACACCGGGGAGCTGTTTTTT.

For this clone: Within the sample, other DNA sequences also encode this same CDR3. V usage is TRBV5-8 and J usage is TRBJ1-4; TRBD1 aligns across 7 bases. The V gene's germline CDR1 is SGHTS and CDR2 YDEGEE. The CDR3 covers 15 residues. Trimming at V came to 0 bases and at J to 5 bases, leaving 4 bases not matched to a gene. As DNA, the CDR3 is TGTGCCAGCAGCTTGGGGACAGGAGGGAATGAAAAACTGTTTTTT. Amino acids: CASSLGTGGNEKLFF.

The rearrangement links TRBV7-7 to TRBJ2-1; D might be TRBD1 (6 bases). CDR3 length equals 13 residues. Germline V CDR1 and CDR2: SSHAT, FNYEAQ (reference sequence). V was pared by 2 bases and J by 10 bases, with 12 bases between. The CDR3 protein is CASSLFPGQEQFF. In DNA form, the CDR3 reads TGTGCCAGCAGCTTATTCCCCGGACAGGAGCAGTTCTTC.